This T cell receptor (beta chain) emerged from a study of blood T cells in healthy people across ages. Points from the study as a whole: Getting older went along with TCR beta diversity per million T cells dropping roughly linearly.

Primers used in a second PCR of roughly 7 to 12 cycles were a sample-barcoded 5' primer and a J-beta primer mix. Each CDR3 protein gets one entry after TCRdb re-called the 5' RACE reads with MiXCR. The data show 1.5 million to 2 million distinct CDR3 sequences, about two fifths seen once. A remark on this clonotype: Its antigen is undetermined.

Trimming shortened V by 3 bases and J by 8 bases, and 11 bases separated the two germline ends. The CDR3 covers 12 residues. From germline, CDR1 is SGHRS and CDR2 YFSETQ. The sequence was collected from a human donor in good health. Sequencing was carried out using blood. The V call is TRBV5-1, the J call TRBJ1-1; no reliable D call. The CDR3 nucleotides read TGCGCCAGCAGCTCGAAGATTGGGGAAGCTTTCTTT. Translated: CASSSKIGEAFF.